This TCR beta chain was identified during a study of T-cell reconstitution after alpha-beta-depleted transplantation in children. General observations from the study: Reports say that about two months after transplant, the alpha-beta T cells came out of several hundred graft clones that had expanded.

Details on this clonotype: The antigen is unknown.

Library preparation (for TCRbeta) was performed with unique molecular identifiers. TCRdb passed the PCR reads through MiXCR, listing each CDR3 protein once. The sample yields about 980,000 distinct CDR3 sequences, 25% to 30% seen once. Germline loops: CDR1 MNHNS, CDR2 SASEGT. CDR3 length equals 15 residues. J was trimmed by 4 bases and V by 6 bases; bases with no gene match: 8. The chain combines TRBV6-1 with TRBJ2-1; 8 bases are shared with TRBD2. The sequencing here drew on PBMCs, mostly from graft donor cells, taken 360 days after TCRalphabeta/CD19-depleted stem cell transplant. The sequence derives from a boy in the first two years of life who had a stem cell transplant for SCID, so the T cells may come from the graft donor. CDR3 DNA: TGTGCCAGCAGCGGCGGGGGGTTGGGTTACAATGAGCAGTTCTTC. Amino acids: CASSGGGLGYNEQFF.